This passage covers 17 T cell receptor beta chains from one sample sequenced in a study of regulatory T cells in long-lasting Graves disease. CDR3 regions were amplified by Arm-PCR using iRepertoire HTBI primers to build TCR beta libraries. TCRdb re-called the multiplex PCR reads with MiXCR, one entry per CDR3 protein. Of around 500,000 distinct CDR3 sequences in the sample, 12% were seen once. Stated time point: newly diagnosed GD, antithyroid drugs for less than 3 months. The authors made the TCR library using RNA they extracted from PBMCs. This sample also belongs to another study, concerning T cells in Graves' hyperthyroidism and ophthalmopathy.

The sequenced sample was peripheral blood mononuclear cells (PBMCs), obtained at new diagnosis, from a patient treated with antithyroid drugs. All receptors come from a woman aged 30 to 39 with Graves disease.

In the case of this clonotype: Possible read error: a much larger clone is one base away. This sequence joins TRBV6-5 and TRBJ2-4; TRBD2 matches 14 bases. Germline trimming cut 0 bases from V and 13 bases from J; bases unmatched to any gene: 14. Germline V gives CDR1 MNHEY, CDR2 SVGAGI. The CDR3 covers 18 residues. The CDR3 spells CASSYSIGTSGSWHEQYF. CDR3 DNA sequence: TGTGCCAGCAGTTACTCGATAGGGACTAGCGGGAGTTGGCATGAGCAGTACTTC.

The rearrangement joins TRBV5-6 to TRBJ2-3; 11 bases agree with TRBD2. Germline-derived CDR1 and CDR2 are SGHDT and YYEEEE. Unmatched junction bases numbered 5, after V lost 3 bases and J lost 2 bases. The CDR3 has 16 amino acids. The CDR3 is CASSSGTSGPTDTQYF. In DNA, the CDR3 is TGTGCCAGCAGCTCCGGGACTAGCGGACCCACAGATACGCAGTATTTT.

This clonotype was detected many times. CDR3 DNA sequence: TGTGCCAGCAGCCAAGGTTGGACTAGAAAAGGGACCCAGTACTTC. This encodes CASSQGWTRKGTQYF. The chain uses TRBV3-1 and TRBJ2-5; TRBD2 matches 7 bases. Germline CDR1 is LGHDT and CDR2 is YNNKEL (reference sequence). V lost 1 base and J lost 7; bases outside the gene matches: 9. The CDR3 covers 15 residues.

This clonotype was counted between two and nine times. The chain combines TRBV3-1 with TRBJ1-2; TRBD1 matches at 10 bases. Losses at the gene ends were 5 bases for V and 4 bases for J; bases not matched to a gene: 7. The germline gives CDR1 LGHDT, CDR2 YNNKEL (reference sequence). The CDR3 runs to 15 residues. Here the CDR3 reads CASSGTGAVGYGYTF. The CDR3, as DNA: TGTGCCAGCAGCGGGACAGGGGCCGTCGGCTATGGCTACACCTTC.

This clonotype was detected ten times or more. The chain joins TRBV20-1 to TRBJ1-1; possibly TRBD1 for D (5 bases). CDR3 length equals 14 residues. V was pared by 1 base and J by 5 bases, with 14 bases between. CDR1 is DFQATT, CDR2 SNEGSKA, per germline (reference sequence). CDR3 DNA sequence: TGCAGTGCTAGAGTCCGGGGCGGAAGGACTGAAGCTTTCTTT. The encoded protein is CSARVRGGRTEAFF.

This clonotype has a handful of counts. A single base separates this from a much larger clone, so it may be a read error. Given the absence of the conserved phenylalanine or tryptophan at the CDR3 end, a read error is likely. The V gene is TRBV2, the J gene TRBJ2-1; weak D call: TRBD1 (7 bases). CDR3 length: 20 residues. CDR1 and CDR2 (germline): SNHLY, FYNNEI. Between the trimmed V and J ends, which lost 4 bases and 0 bases, there was a span of 25 bases. CDR3 DNA: TGTGCCAGCAGTGGGTGGGCGACTAGGGGGCCCCGTAGCTCCTACAATGAGCAGTTCCTC. Translating it yields CASSGWATRGPRSSYNEQFL.

This clonotype was seen ten or more times. The gene calls are TRBV2 and TRBJ2-1; a possible D gene is TRBD1 (6 bases). Germline lookup yields CDR1 SNHLY and CDR2 FYNNEI. This CDR3 is built from 13 residues. The V and J ends lost 7 bases and 7 bases respectively, with 14 bases between them. CDR3 sequence reads: CASTEDRGNEQFF. The CDR3 nucleotides read TGTGCCAGCACTGAGGACAGAGGGAATGAGCAGTTCTTC. Full variable domain (remainder filled in from reference TRBV2 and TRBJ2-1): EPEVTQTPSHQVTQMGQEVILRCVPISNHLYFYWYRQILGQKVEFLVSFYNNEISEKSEIFDDQFSVERPDGSNFTLKIRSTKLEDSAMYFCASTEDRGNEQFFGPGTRLTVL.

Ten or more counts support this clonotype. The chain combines TRBV4-3 with TRBJ1-1; perhaps TRBD1 as D (6 bases). Trimming stripped 1 base from V and 7 bases from J, with 13 bases between. Germline V gene data show CDR1 as LGHNA and CDR2 as YSLEER. CDR3 size: 14 residues. The CDR3 region is CASSQAQGQNEAFF. The CDR3 DNA reads TGCGCCAGCAGCCAAGCTCAAGGACAGAATGAAGCTTTCTTT.

This clonotype was observed many times. V is TRBV11-2 and J is TRBJ1-1, with unresolved D. The V gene lost 0 bases and the J gene lost 0 bases, with 8 bases spanning the gap. The length of the CDR3 is 15 residues. Germline assignment: CDR1 SGHAT and CDR2 FQNNGV. DNA of the CDR3: TGTGCCAGCAGCTTAGATCACAGACTGAACACTGAAGCTTTCTTT. Translating it yields CASSLDHRLNTEAFF.

This clonotype appeared many times. CDR3 nucleotides: TGTGCCAGCTCACTCGACATTGGTCCAGGGAACGAGCAGTACTTC. As protein: CASSLDIGPGNEQYF. The V and J genes are TRBV18 and TRBJ2-7; weak D call: TRBD1 (5 bases). Per the germline V gene, CDR1 is KGHSH and CDR2 is LQKENI. The CDR3 loop spans 15 amino acids. Trimming removed 4 bases at V and 5 bases at J, with 18 bases between.

This clonotype was observed many times. The gene calls are TRBV2 and TRBJ2-1; 9 positions match TRBD2. This CDR3 is 15 amino acids long. Germline loops: CDR1 SNHLY, CDR2 FYNNEI. J was trimmed by 3 bases and V by 3 bases; bases with no gene match: 3. DNA of the CDR3: TGTGCCAGCAGTGAGCTAGCGGGACTCTACAATGAGCAGTTCTTC. Translation: CASSELAGLYNEQFF.

The chain carries TRBV14 and TRBJ1-1; D is uncertain. The V gene's germline CDR1 is SGHDN and CDR2 FVKESK. Trimming stripped 2 bases from V and 4 bases from J, with 2 bases between. The CDR3 runs 11 residues. The CDR3 loop reads CASSQSTEAFF. The CDR3 DNA sequence: TGTGCCAGCAGCCAATCCACTGAAGCTTTCTTT.

This clonotype was seen at least ten times. The chain recombines TRBV10-3 with TRBJ1-2, with TRBD1 matching over 12 bases. The V segment lost 4 bases and the J segment 3 bases; nucleotides outside the gene matches: 6. The germline V gene encodes CDR1 ENHRY and CDR2 SYGVKD. The CDR3 runs 16 residues. CDR3 nucleotide sequence: TGTGCCATCAGTGGCGGGACAGGGGGCCCAGACTATGGCTACACCTTC. This gives the protein CAISGGTGGPDYGYTF.

This clonotype was seen many times. The CDR3 DNA follows: TGTGCCAGCATGCCCGGGACTAACACCGGGGAGCTGTTTTTT. As protein: CASMPGTNTGELFF. J is TRBJ2-2 and V is TRBV2; D may be TRBD2 (6 bases). The germline V gene has CDR1 SNHLY and CDR2 FYNNEI. The CDR3 length is 14 residues. Trimming removed 7 bases at V and 2 bases at J, with 11 bases between. The full variable domain, in which reference TRBV2 and TRBJ2-2 provide the parts outside the CDR3, is EPEVTQTPSHQVTQMGQEVILRCVPISNHLYFYWYRQILGQKVEFLVSFYNNEISEKSEIFDDQFSVERPDGSNFTLKIRSTKLEDSAMYFCASMPGTNTGELFFGEGSRLTVL.

This clonotype appeared many times. In nucleotides, the CDR3 is TGCAGTGCACGCGGGGTAGGCATCACTGAAGCTTTCTTT. It yields the protein CSARGVGITEAFF. This chain uses TRBV20-1 with TRBJ1-1; no firm D call. This CDR3 has 13 residues. CDR1 DFQATT and CDR2 SNEGSKA come from the germline V gene (reference sequence). Trimming removed 6 bases from V and 4 bases from J, with 15 bases in between.

This clonotype was observed at least ten times. This chain links TRBV20-1 with TRBJ2-7, with D possibly matching TRBD1 (6 bases). There are 15 residues in the CDR3. V was clipped by 3 bases and J by 1 base, with 16 bases between them. Germline V CDR1 and CDR2: DFQATT, SNEGSKA (reference sequence). The CDR3 here is CSASSWPGVSYEQYF. The CDR3 nucleotides are TGCAGTGCTAGTTCTTGGCCAGGGGTATCCTACGAGCAGTACTTC.

This clonotype was found many times. The rearrangement uses TRBV7-2 and TRBJ2-1; TRBD1 or TRBD2 may be the D gene (5 bases each). V was cut by 1 base and J by 5 bases, with 12 bases left in between. The CDR3 is made up of 15 amino acids. Germline V gene data show CDR1 as SGHTA and CDR2 as FQGNSA. The CDR3 loop is CASSLGGVGHNEQFF. Written as DNA, the CDR3 is TGTGCCAGCAGCTTAGGGGGCGTGGGACACAATGAGCAGTTCTTC.